This entry features one T cell receptor (beta chain) sequence. Its antigen is not known. The PCR contained 60 Vbeta and 13 Jbeta primers. The repertoire was sequenced with immunoSEQ multiplex PCR; TCRdb's copy has only in-frame clones and lacks some. The profile shows 80,000 or so clones, around 65% of them singletons. The source of the sample is a study of cytomegalovirus exposure and HLA in healthy donors. General study points: Only CMV serostatus was available as immune exposure information.

V lost 2 bases and J lost 11, with 16 bases in between. There are 14 residues in the CDR3. The germline gives CDR1 SNHLY, CDR2 FYNNEI. The TCR was taken from a man in his 60s in good health and CMV-seropositive. V and J are TRBV2 and TRBJ1-5; maybe TRBD1 (6 bases). Sample: PBMCs. CDR3: CASSENRAGSAQHF. The CDR3 region has the DNA TGTGCCAGCAGTGAAAACAGGGCCGGATCAGCCCAGCATTTT. Combining the CDR3 with reference TRBV2 and TRBJ1-5 gives the whole variable domain EPEVTQTPSHQVTQMGQEVILRCVPISNHLYFYWYRQILGQKVEFLVSFYNNEISEKSEIFDDQFSVERPDGSNFTLKIRSTKLEDSAMYFCASSENRAGSAQHFGDGTRLSIL.